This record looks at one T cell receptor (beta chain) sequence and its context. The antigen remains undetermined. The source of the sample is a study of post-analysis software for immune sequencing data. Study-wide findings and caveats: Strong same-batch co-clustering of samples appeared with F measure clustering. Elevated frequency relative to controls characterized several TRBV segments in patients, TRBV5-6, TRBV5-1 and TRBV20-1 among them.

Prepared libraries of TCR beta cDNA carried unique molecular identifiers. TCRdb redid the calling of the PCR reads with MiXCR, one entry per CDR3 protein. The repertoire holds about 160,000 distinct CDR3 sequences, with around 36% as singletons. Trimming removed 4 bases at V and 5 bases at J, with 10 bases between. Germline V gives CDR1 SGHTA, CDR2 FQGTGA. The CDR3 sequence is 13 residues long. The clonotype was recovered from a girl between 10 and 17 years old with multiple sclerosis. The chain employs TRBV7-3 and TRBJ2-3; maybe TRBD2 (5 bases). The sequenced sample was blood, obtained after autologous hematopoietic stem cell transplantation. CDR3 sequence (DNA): TGTGCCAGCAGCTCCAACGAGGGAGATACGCAGTATTTT. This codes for CASSSNEGDTQYF.